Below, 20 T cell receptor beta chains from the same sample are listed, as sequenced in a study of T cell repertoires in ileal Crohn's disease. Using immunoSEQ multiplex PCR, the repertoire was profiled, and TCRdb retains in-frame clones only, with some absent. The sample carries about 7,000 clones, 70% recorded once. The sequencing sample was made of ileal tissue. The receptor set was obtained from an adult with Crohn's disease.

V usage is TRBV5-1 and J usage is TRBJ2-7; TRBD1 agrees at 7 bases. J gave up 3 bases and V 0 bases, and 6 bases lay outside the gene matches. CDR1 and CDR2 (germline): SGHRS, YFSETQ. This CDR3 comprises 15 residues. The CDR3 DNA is TGCGCCAGCAGCTTGGGACAGGGTTGCTACTACGAGCAGTACTTC. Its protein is CASSLGQGCYYEQYF.

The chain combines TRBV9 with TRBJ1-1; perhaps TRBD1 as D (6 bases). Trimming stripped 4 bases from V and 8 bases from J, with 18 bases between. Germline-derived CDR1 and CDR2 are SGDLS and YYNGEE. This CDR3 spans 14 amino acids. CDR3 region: CASSSSRVGTEAFF. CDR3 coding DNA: TGTGCCAGCAGCTCCTCGCGGGTGGGGACAGAAGCTTTCTTT.

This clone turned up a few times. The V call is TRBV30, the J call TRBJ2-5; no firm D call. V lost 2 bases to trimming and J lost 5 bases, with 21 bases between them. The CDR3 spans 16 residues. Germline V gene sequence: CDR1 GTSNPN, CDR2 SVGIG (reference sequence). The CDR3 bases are TGTGCCTGGAGTTATACTTCCGGGTCCTATGGGGAGACCCAGTACTTC. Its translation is CAWSYTSGSYGETQYF.

CDR3 in amino acids: CASSQGLAEETQYF. As DNA, the CDR3 is TGTGCCAGCAGCCAAGGACTAGCGGAAGAGACCCAGTACTTC. The rearrangement links TRBV7-2 to TRBJ2-5; 10 nucleotides agree with TRBD2. V gave up 5 bases and J gave up 3 bases; unmatched junction bases: 3. The germline gives CDR1 SGHTA, CDR2 FQGNSA. CDR3 length: 14 amino acids.

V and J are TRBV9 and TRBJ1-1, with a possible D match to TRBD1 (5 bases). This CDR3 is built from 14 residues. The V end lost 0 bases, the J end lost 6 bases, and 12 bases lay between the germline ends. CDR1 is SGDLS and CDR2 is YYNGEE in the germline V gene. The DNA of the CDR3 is TGTGCCAGCAGCGTAGAAGCCTTAGGGGCTGAAGCTTTCTTT. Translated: CASSVEALGAEAFF. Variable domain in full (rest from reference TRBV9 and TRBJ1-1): DSGVTQTPKHLITATGQRVTLRCSPRSGDLSVYWYQQSLDQGLQFLIQYYNGEERAKGNILERFSAQQFPDLHSELNLSSLELGDSALYFCASSVEALGAEAFFGQGTRLTVV.

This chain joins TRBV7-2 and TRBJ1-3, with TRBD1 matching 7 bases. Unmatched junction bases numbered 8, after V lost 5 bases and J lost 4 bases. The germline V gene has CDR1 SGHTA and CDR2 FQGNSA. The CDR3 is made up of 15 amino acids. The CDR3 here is CASSTAGGYGNTIYF. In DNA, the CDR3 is TGTGCCAGCAGCACGGCAGGGGGTTACGGAAACACCATATATTTT.

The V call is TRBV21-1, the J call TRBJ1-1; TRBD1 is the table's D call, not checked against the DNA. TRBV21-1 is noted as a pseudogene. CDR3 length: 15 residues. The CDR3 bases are TGTGCCAGCAGCAAACAGGCCCCCTTAAACACTGAAGCTTTCTTT. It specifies CASSKQAPLNTEAFF.

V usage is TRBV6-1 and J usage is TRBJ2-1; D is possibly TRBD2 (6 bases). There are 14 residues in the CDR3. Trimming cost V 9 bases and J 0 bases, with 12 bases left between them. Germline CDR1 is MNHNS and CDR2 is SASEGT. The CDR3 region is CASSRDSSYNEQFF. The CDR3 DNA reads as TGTGCCAGTAGCCGGGACTCCTCCTACAATGAGCAGTTCTTC.

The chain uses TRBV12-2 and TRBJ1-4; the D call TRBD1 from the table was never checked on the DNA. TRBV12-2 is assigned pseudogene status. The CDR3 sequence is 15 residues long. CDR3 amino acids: CASRLGRGTNEKLFF. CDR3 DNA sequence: TGTGCAAGTCGCTTAGGAAGGGGAACTAATGAAAAACTGTTTTTT.

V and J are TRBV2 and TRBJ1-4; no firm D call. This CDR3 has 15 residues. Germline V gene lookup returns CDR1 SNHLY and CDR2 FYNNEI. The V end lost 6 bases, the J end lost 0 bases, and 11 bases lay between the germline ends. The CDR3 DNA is TGTGCCAGCAGCAACGACGGGGCAACTAATGAAAAACTGTTTTTT. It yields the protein CASSNDGATNEKLFF.

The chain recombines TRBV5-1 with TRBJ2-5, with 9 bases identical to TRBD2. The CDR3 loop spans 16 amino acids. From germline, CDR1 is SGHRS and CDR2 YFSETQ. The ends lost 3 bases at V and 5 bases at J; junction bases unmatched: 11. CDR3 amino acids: CASSSGGGGALETQYF. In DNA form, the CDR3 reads TGCGCCAGCAGCTCGGGTGGCGGGGGGGCTCTGGAGACCCAGTACTTC.

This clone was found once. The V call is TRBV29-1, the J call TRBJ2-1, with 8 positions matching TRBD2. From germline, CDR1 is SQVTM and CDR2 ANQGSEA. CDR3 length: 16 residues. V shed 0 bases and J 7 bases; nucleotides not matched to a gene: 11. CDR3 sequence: CSVEDLSGGASNEQFF. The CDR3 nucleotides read TGCAGCGTTGAAGATCTTTCGGGGGGGGCCTCAAATGAGCAGTTCTTC.

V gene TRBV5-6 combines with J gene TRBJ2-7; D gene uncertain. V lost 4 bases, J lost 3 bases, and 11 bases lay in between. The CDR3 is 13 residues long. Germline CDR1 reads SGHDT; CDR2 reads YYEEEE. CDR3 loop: CASSLLDRYEQYF. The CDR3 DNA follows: TGTGCCAGCAGCCTTCTAGATCGCTACGAGCAGTACTTC. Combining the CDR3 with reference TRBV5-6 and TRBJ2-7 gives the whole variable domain DAGVTQSPTHLIKTRGQQVTLRCSPKSGHDTVSWYQQALGQGPQFIFQYYEEEERQRGNFPDRFSGHQFPNYSSELNVNALLLGDSALYLCASSLLDRYEQYFGPGTRLTVT.

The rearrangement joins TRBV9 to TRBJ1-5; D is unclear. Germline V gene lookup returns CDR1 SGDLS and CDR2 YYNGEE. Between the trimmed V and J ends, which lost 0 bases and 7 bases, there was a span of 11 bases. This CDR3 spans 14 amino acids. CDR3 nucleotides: TGTGCCAGCAGCGTAGAAGGCCGGGGACAGCCCCAGCATTTT. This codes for CASSVEGRGQPQHF.

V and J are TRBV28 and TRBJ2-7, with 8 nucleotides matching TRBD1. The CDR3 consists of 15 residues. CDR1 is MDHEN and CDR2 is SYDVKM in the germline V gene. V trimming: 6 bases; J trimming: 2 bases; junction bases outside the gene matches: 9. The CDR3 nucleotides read TGTGCCAGCAGACGTTCCGGGACAGGACCCTACGAGCAGTACTTC. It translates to CASRRSGTGPYEQYF.

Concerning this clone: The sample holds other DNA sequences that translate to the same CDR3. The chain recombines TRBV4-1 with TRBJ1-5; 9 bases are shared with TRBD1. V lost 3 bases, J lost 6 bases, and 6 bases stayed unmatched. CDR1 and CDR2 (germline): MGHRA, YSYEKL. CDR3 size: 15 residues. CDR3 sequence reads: CASSQGQGGGQPQHF. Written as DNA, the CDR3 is TGCGCCAGCAGCCAGGGACAGGGAGGGGGTCAGCCCCAGCATTTT.

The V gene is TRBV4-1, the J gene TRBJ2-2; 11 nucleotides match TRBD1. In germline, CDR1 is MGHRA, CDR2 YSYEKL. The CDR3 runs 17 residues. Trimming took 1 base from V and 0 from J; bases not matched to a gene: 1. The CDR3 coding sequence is TGCGCCAGCAGCCAAGGGACAGGGGGCGCGAACACCGGGGAGCTGTTTTTT. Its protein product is CASSQGTGGANTGELFF.

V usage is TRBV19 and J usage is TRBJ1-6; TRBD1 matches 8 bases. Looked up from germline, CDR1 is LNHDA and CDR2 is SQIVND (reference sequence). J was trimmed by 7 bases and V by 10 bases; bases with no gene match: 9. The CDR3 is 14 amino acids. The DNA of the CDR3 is TGTGCCACTGCGGACAGGGCAGGGAATTCACCCCTCCACTTT. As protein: CATADRAGNSPLHF.

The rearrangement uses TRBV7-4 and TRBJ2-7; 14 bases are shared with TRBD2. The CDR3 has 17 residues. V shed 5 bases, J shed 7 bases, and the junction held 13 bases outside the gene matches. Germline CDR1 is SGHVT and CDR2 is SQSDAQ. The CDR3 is CASSPPGLAGAAGEQYF. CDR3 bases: TGTGCCAGCAGCCCCCCGGGACTAGCGGGGGCAGCTGGGGAGCAGTACTTC.

The CDR3 sequence: CASSLLLTGLQETQYF. The CDR3 DNA reads as TGTGCCAGCAGCTTATTACTGACAGGCCTCCAAGAGACCCAGTACTTC. This sequence joins TRBV7-9 and TRBJ2-5; D perhaps matches TRBD1 (6 bases). The CDR3 extends over 16 amino acids. Trimming removed 2 bases at V and 1 base at J, with 14 bases between. From germline, CDR1 is SEHNR and CDR2 FQNEAQ (reference sequence).